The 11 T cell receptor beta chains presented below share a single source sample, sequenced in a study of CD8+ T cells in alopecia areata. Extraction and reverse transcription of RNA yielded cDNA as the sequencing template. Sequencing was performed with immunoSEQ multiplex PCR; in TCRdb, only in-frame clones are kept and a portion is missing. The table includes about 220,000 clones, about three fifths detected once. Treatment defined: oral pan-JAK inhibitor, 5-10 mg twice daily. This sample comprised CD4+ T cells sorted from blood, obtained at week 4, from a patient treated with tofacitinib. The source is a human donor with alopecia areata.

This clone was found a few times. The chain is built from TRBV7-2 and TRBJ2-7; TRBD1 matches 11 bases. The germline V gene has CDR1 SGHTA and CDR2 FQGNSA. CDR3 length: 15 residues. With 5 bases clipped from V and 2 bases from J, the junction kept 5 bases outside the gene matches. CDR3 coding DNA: TGTGCCAGCAGCCGATGGACAGGGGGCACCTACGAGCAGTACTTC. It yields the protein CASSRWTGGTYEQYF.

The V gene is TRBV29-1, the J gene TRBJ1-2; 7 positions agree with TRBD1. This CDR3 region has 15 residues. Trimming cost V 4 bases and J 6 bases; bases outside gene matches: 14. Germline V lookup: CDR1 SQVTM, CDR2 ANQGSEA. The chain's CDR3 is CSVVPFGQALNGYTF. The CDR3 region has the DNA TGCAGCGTTGTTCCATTTGGACAGGCCTTGAATGGCTACACCTTC.

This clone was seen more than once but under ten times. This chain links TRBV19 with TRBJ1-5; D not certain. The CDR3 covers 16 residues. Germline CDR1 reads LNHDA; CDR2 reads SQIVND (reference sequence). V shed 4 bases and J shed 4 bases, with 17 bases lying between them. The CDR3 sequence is CASSTGPLLGNQPQHF. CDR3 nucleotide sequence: TGTGCCAGTAGTACCGGTCCGTTACTGGGGAATCAGCCCCAGCATTTT.

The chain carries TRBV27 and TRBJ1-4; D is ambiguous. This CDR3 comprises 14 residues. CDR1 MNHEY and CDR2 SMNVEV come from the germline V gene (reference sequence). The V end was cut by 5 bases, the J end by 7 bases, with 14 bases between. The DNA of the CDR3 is TGTGCCAGCAGTCCCGACATGCGGGGTGAAAAACTGTTTTTT. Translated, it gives CASSPDMRGEKLFF.

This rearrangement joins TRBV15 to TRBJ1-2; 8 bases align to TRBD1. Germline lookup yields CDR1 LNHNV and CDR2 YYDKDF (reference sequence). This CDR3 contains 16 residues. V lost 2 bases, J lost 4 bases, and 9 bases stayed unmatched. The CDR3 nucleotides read TGTGCCACCAGCAGATCAGCTGACAGGGGCCTCTATGGCTACACCTTC. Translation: CATSRSADRGLYGYTF.

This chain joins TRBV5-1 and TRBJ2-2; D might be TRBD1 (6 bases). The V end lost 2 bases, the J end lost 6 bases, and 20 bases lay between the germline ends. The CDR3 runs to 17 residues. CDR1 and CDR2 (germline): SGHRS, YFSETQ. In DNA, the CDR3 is TGCGCCAGCAGCTTTCTAGGACAGAGCCCGGCGGCCGGGGAGCTGTTTTTT. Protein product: CASSFLGQSPAAGELFF.

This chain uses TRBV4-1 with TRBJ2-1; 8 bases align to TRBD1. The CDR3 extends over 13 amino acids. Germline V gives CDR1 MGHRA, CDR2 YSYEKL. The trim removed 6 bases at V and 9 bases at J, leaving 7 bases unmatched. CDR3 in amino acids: CASSFQGAGEQFF. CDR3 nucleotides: TGCGCCAGCAGTTTCCAGGGGGCAGGTGAGCAGTTCTTC.

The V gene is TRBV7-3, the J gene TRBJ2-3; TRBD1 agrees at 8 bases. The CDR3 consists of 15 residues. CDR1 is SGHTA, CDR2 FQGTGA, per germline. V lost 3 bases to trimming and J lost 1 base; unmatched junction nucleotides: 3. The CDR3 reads CASSLGTGRTDTQYF. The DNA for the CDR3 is TGTGCCAGCAGCTTGGGGACAGGACGCACAGATACGCAGTATTTT. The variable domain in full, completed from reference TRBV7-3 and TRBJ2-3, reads GAGVSQTPSNKVTEKGKYVELRCDPISGHTALYWYRQSLGQGPEFLIYFQGTGAADDSGLPNDRFFAVRPEGSVSTLKIQRTERGDSAVYLCASSLGTGRTDTQYFGPGTRLTVL.

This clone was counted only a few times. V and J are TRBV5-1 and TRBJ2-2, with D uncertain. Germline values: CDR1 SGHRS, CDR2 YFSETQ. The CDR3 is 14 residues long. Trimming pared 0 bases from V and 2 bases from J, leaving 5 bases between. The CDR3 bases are TGCGCCAGCAGCTTGGTAGATAACACCGGGGAGCTGTTTTTT. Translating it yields CASSLVDNTGELFF.

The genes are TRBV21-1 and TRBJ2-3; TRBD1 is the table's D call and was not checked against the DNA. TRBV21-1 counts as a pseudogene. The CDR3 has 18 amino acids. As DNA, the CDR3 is TGTGCCAGCCAGCAAATTATGGGACACCCCTTACTCACAGATACGCAGTATTTT. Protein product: CASQQIMGHPLLTDTQYF.

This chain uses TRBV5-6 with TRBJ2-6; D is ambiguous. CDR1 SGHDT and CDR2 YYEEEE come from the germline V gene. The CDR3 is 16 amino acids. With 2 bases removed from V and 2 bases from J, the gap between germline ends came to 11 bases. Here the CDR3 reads CASSFSTGTGANVLTF. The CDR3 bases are TGTGCCAGCAGCTTCTCCACTGGAACTGGGGCCAACGTCCTGACTTTC. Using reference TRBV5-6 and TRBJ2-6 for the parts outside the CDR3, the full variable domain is DAGVTQSPTHLIKTRGQQVTLRCSPKSGHDTVSWYQQALGQGPQFIFQYYEEEERQRGNFPDRFSGHQFPNYSSELNVNALLLGDSALYLCASSFSTGTGANVLTFGAGSRLTVL.